This is a list of T cell receptor beta chains from one sample in a study of response to subunit inactivated influenza vaccine. TCRdb re-derived calls from the RT-PCR reads in MiXCR, one entry per CDR3 protein. The table lists about 520,000 distinct CDR3 sequences, over 25% of them singletons. The material sequenced was CD4+ T cells sorted from PBMCs, taken about 5 days after vaccination. These receptors were obtained from a man in his forties or fifties who received an inactivated influenza vaccine. CDR3s include the opening cysteine and the closing phenylalanine or tryptophan. The D gene is left open where the match is weak. Size is stated for part of the rows, as once, few or many counts, or as a class when the clone is expanded.

v_gene	d_gene	abundance	j_gene	len	CDR3aa	CDR3nt
TRBV7-6	TRBD1	.	TRBJ2-3	17	CASSLVPDRGATDTQYF	TGTGCCAGCAGCTTAGTCCCGGACAGGGGGGCCACAGATACGCAGTATTTT
TRBV28	TRBD2	.	TRBJ2-3	15	CASSYRLAGVRVQYF	TGTGCCAGCAGTTACAGACTAGCGGGAGTTCGGGTGCAGTATTTT
TRBV20-1	TRBD1	few	TRBJ2-4	15	CSAPRQGAQKNIQYF	TGCAGTGCCCCACGACAGGGCGCCCAGAAAAACATTCAGTACTTC
TRBV12-3/TRBV12-4	.	.	TRBJ2-3	15	CASSPGIGPTDTQYF	TGTGCCAGCAGCCCAGGGATCGGACCGACAGATACGCAGTATTTT
TRBV5-1	.	.	TRBJ2-7	15	CASSSPDNGRYEQYF	TGCGCCAGCAGCAGTCCCGATAACGGGCGCTACGAGCAGTACTTC
TRBV5-1	TRBD2	.	TRBJ2-7	16	CASSLGTGRNSYEQYF	TGCGCCAGCAGCTTGGGAACCGGGAGGAACTCCTACGAGCAGTACTTC
TRBV7-8	.	few	TRBJ2-1	14	CASSARTGNNEQFF	TGTGCCAGCAGCGCGCGCACCGGGAACAATGAGCAGTTCTTC
TRBV5-5	.	.	TRBJ2-7	17	CASSLVLMRQENYEQYF	TGTGCCAGCAGCTTGGTCCTTATGAGACAGGAGAACTACGAGCAGTACTTC
TRBV12-5	.	.	TRBJ2-2	14	CASTTGPNTGELFF	TGTGCTAGCACGACGGGTCCGAACACCGGGGAGCTGTTTTTT
TRBV19	.	.	TRBJ2-5	17	CASSSALTGTKGETQYF	TGTGCCAGTAGTTCGGCCCTCACCGGGACAAAGGGGGAGACCCAGTACTTC
TRBV7-9	.	.	TRBJ2-5	15	CASSLDVVLEETQYF	TGTGCCAGCAGCTTAGATGTTGTGTTGGAAGAGACCCAGTACTTC
TRBV15	.	.	TRBJ1-1	15	CATSRDFLMNTEAFF	TGTGCCACCAGCAGAGACTTCCTTATGAACACTGAAGCTTTCTTT
TRBV7-2	.	few	TRBJ2-1	15	CASSQDSNLGNEQFF	TGTGCCAGCAGCCAGGACAGTAACCTCGGTAATGAGCAGTTCTTC
TRBV24-1	.	.	TRBJ2-2	16	CATGKDGQEYTGELFF	TGTGCCACCGGAAAGGACGGGCAGGAGTACACCGGGGAGCTGTTTTTT
TRBV5-6	.	.	TRBJ2-2	17	CASSLVIQGRNTGELFF	TGTGCCAGCAGCTTGGTTATCCAGGGGCGGAACACCGGGGAGCTGTTTTTT
TRBV7-9	.	few	TRBJ2-1	15	CASSSTRLFSYEQFF	TGTGCCAGCAGCTCGACTAGGTTATTTTCTTATGAGCAGTTCTTC
TRBV7-9	.	.	TRBJ1-1	12	CASSLDSGEAFF	TGTGCCAGCAGCTTAGATAGTGGGGAAGCTTTCTTT
TRBV4-2	TRBD1	.	TRBJ2-1	17	CASSQGQRRDLYNEQFF	TGTGCCAGCAGCCAGGGACAGCGCAGGGATTTATACAATGAGCAGTTCTTC
TRBV6-2/TRBV6-3	.	.	TRBJ2-7	15	CASRTSGSITYEQYF	TGTGCCAGCAGGACCTCCGGGTCCATTACCTACGAGCAGTACTTC
TRBV4-3	.	.	TRBJ2-1	16	CASSQDMDHSYNEQFF	TGCGCCAGCAGCCAAGATATGGATCACTCCTACAATGAGCAGTTCTTC
TRBV5-1	TRBD2	many	TRBJ2-7	17	CASSLVGRGRVSYEQYF	TGCGCCAGCAGCTTGGTCGGGCGCGGGAGAGTCTCCTACGAGCAGTACTTC
TRBV2	.	.	TRBJ2-6	14	CASSVKAGANVLTF	TGTGCCAGCAGTGTCAAGGCTGGGGCCAACGTCCTGACTTTC
TRBV10-3	TRBD1	few	TRBJ2-7	13	CAISGTGGYEQYF	TGTGCCATCAGTGGGACAGGGGGCTACGAGCAGTACTTC
TRBV11-2	TRBD2	few	TRBJ2-2	17	CASSFRLAGGSAGELFF	TGTGCCAGCAGCTTCAGACTAGCGGGAGGGAGTGCCGGGGAGCTGTTTTTT
TRBV6-2/TRBV6-3	.	few	TRBJ2-3	16	CASSYSTTDRTDTQYF	TGTGCCAGCAGTTACTCGACGACGGACCGCACAGATACGCAGTATTTT
TRBV5-5	.	.	TRBJ2-4	12	CASSFWENIQYF	TGTGCCAGCAGCTTTTGGGAAAACATTCAGTACTTC
TRBV12-3/TRBV12-4	TRBD1	.	TRBJ1-5	15	CASSQRGQGNQPQHF	TGTGCCAGCAGTCAGAGGGGACAGGGGAATCAGCCCCAGCATTTT